The 21 T cell receptor beta chains below all came from one sample that was sequenced in a study of a mutant IDH1 vaccine in newly diagnosed glioma. TCRdb's copy holds only in-frame clones and misses some; the assay was immunoSEQ multiplex PCR. The sample lists fewer than 65,000 clones; 81% were seen once. This sample's time point: week 5, during vaccination. One vaccine dose held 300 ug of mutant IDH1 20-mer peptide and came with topical imiquimod. These TCRs are of unknown antigen specificity. The specimen comprised PBMCs, sampled from a glioma patient whose treatment included an IDH1 peptide vaccine. These receptors originate from a young man with glioma.

This clone was seen just once. V is TRBV5-1 and J is TRBJ1-4, with TRBD1 as a possible D gene (5 bases). The CDR3 is 15 amino acids. The V gene lost 1 base and the J gene lost 6 bases, with 13 bases spanning the gap. CDR1 and CDR2 (germline): SGHRS, YFSETQ. The CDR3 here is CASSLSTVTDEKLFF. CDR3 in DNA: TGCGCCAGCAGCTTGTCGACAGTGACGGATGAAAAACTGTTTTTT. Full variable domain (missing parts from reference TRBV5-1 and TRBJ1-4): KAGVTQTPRYLIKTRGQQVTLSCSPISGHRSVSWYQQTPGQGLQFLFEYFSETQRNKGNFPGRFSGRQFSNSRSEMNVSTLELGDSALYLCASSLSTVTDEKLFFGSGTQLSVL.

The chain combines TRBV6-6 with TRBJ2-2; 7 nucleotides agree with TRBD1. Germline V lookup: CDR1 MNHNY, CDR2 SVGAGI (reference sequence). Trimming cost V 8 bases and J 3 bases; bases outside gene matches: 6. This CDR3 region has 14 residues. The CDR3 region has the DNA TGTGCCAGCGTGAGACAGGGACACACCGGGGAGCTGTTTTTT. Translated, it gives CASVRQGHTGELFF.

As to this clone: At one of its ends the junction is not consistent with the germline gene, which may arise from a read error. The chain is built from TRBV29-1 and TRBJ2-3; D remains ambiguous. The CDR3 contains 12 residues. Germline V lookup: CDR1 SQVTM, CDR2 ANQGSEA. CDR3 protein: CSLEADTDTQYF. The CDR3 DNA sequence: TGCAGCCTTGAGGCCGACACAGATACGCAGTATTTT.

This chain uses TRBV2 with TRBJ2-7; D might be TRBD1 (6 bases). In germline, CDR1 is SNHLY, CDR2 FYNNEI. V lost 4 bases to trimming and J lost 5 bases, with 18 bases between them. The CDR3 is 15 amino acids. CDR3 region: CASSALGLGADEQYF. DNA for the CDR3: TGTGCCAGCAGTGCCCTAGGGTTGGGGGCCGACGAGCAGTACTTC. Full variable domain (remainder filled in from reference TRBV2 and TRBJ2-7): EPEVTQTPSHQVTQMGQEVILRCVPISNHLYFYWYRQILGQKVEFLVSFYNNEISEKSEIFDDQFSVERPDGSNFTLKIRSTKLEDSAMYFCASSALGLGADEQYFGPGTRLTVT.

The chain joins TRBV7-6 to TRBJ2-3; no definite D call. CDR3 size: 13 residues. The germline V gene encodes CDR1 SGHVS and CDR2 FNYEAQ. Trimming cost V 0 bases and J 6 bases, with 7 bases left between them. Here the CDR3 DNA reads TGTGCCAGCAGCTTAGCCCCCCCCGATACGCAGTATTTT. Translation: CASSLAPPDTQYF.

The chain has TRBV19 and TRBJ2-5, with 11 bases identical to TRBD1. Per the germline V gene, CDR1 is LNHDA and CDR2 is SQIVND (reference sequence). V gave up 9 bases and J gave up 1 base; unmatched junction bases: 10. The CDR3 has 16 amino acids. The CDR3 is CASSERTGGFQETQYF. The DNA for the CDR3 is TGTGCCAGCAGTGAGCGGACAGGGGGCTTCCAAGAGACCCAGTACTTC.

This sequence joins TRBV5-6 and TRBJ1-6, with D hard to call. CDR1 is SGHDT and CDR2 is YYEEEE in the germline V gene. Trimming left V 5 bases short and J 7 bases short, with 16 bases between. The CDR3 spans 15 residues. CDR3 DNA sequence: TGTGCCAGCAGGGAGCGGGTTCATCCAAATTCACCCCTCCACTTT. This gives the protein CASRERVHPNSPLHF.

This chain links TRBV5-1 with TRBJ1-5; 9 bases fit TRBD1. CDR1 and CDR2 from the germline V gene are SGHRS and YFSETQ. CDR3 length equals 14 residues. V was pared by 4 bases and J by 6 bases, with 5 bases of the junction left unmatched. The CDR3 bases are TGCGCCAGCAGCACAGGACAGGGGACTCAGCCCCAGCATTTT. This translates into CASSTGQGTQPQHF.

The CDR3 DNA reads as TGTGCCAGCGACAGGGGCCCCGCAGGATCACCCCTCCACTTT. It translates to CASDRGPAGSPLHF. The genes are TRBV2 and TRBJ1-6, with 8 bases fitting TRBD1. The V and J ends lost 8 bases and 10 bases, in that order; junction bases with no gene match: 10. Germline V lookup: CDR1 SNHLY, CDR2 FYNNEI. The CDR3 sequence is 14 residues long.

The CDR3 region is CASSDPVPGNTIYF. CDR3 coding DNA: TGTGCCAGTAGTGACCCCGTACCTGGAAACACCATATATTTT. The chain employs TRBV19 and TRBJ1-3; no firm D call. The germline V and J ends were trimmed by 5 bases and 2 bases, with 10 bases remaining between them. Germline V gives CDR1 LNHDA, CDR2 SQIVND (reference sequence). This CDR3 has 14 residues.

This sequence joins TRBV5-8 and TRBJ2-3, with 7 nucleotides matching TRBD1. The CDR3 length is 16 residues. The germline gives CDR1 SGHTS, CDR2 YDEGEE. With 4 bases clipped from V and 0 bases from J, the junction kept 8 bases outside the gene matches. DNA of the CDR3: TGTGCCAGCAGCCTAGGGACAGCAATTAGCACAGATACGCAGTATTTT. This encodes CASSLGTAISTDTQYF.

V is TRBV4-1 and J is TRBJ2-1, with a tentative D call TRBD1 (5 bases). Between the trimmed V and J ends, which lost 1 base and 9 bases, there was a span of 16 bases. Germline CDR1 and CDR2: MGHRA and YSYEKL. This CDR3 region has 15 residues. As DNA, the CDR3 is TGCGCCAGCAGCCAAGCTGGGGCGGCCTCGGGTGAGCAGTTCTTC. Translated: CASSQAGAASGEQFF.

The V gene is TRBV6-5, the J gene TRBJ2-5; TRBD1 is a possible D gene (6 bases). The ends were cut back, 6 bases at V and 0 bases at J, with 11 bases in the middle. This CDR3 has 14 amino acids. From germline, CDR1 is MNHEY and CDR2 SVGAGI. In nucleotides, the CDR3 is TGTGCCAGCAGGCCCGGACAGTACCAAGAGACCCAGTACTTC. It is translated as CASRPGQYQETQYF.

This rearrangement joins TRBV7-8 to TRBJ1-3; unclear D gene. Germline values: CDR1 SGHVS, CDR2 FQNEAQ. Trimming shortened V by 5 bases and J by 0 bases, and 14 bases separated the two germline ends. This CDR3 is 16 amino acids long. The CDR3 sequence is CASSTGRRASGNTIYF. The CDR3 bases are TGTGCCAGCAGCACCGGGCGGAGGGCCTCTGGAAACACCATATATTTT.

V is TRBV6-1 and J is TRBJ2-7; 8 nucleotides match TRBD1. This CDR3 spans 15 amino acids. Germline V gives CDR1 MNHNS, CDR2 SASEGT. V lost 2 bases and J lost 1; bases outside the gene matches: 4. Here the CDR3 DNA reads TGTGCCAGCAGTGAATGGGGGACAGGATCCTACGAGCAGTACTTC. The encoded protein is CASSEWGTGSYEQYF.

V gene TRBV7-9 combines with J gene TRBJ2-5, with TRBD1 as a possible D gene (5 bases). The CDR3 is 13 amino acids. V was trimmed by 3 bases and J by 9 bases, leaving 14 bases between them. From germline, CDR1 is SEHNR and CDR2 FQNEAQ (reference sequence). CDR3 in amino acids: CASSLDIPQAQYF. In nucleotides, the CDR3 is TGTGCCAGCAGCTTGGACATACCCCAGGCCCAGTACTTC. The complete variable domain, with remaining parts taken from reference TRBV7-9 and TRBJ2-5, reads DTGVSQNPRHKITKRGQNVTFRCDPISEHNRLYWYRQTLGQGPEFLTYFQNEAQLEKSRLLSDRFSAERPKGSFSTLEIQRTEQGDSAMYLCASSLDIPQAQYFGPGTRLLVL.

The rearrangement joins TRBV19 to TRBJ1-1, with D possibly being TRBD1 (6 bases). CDR3 length: 16 residues. The germline V gene has CDR1 LNHDA and CDR2 SQIVND (reference sequence). Between the trimmed V and J ends, which lost 2 bases and 0 bases, there was a span of 13 bases. Written as DNA, the CDR3 is TGTGCCAGTAGTATAATTCGGCAGGGGTTGAACACTGAAGCTTTCTTT. This gives the protein CASSIIRQGLNTEAFF.

This chain joins TRBV5-8 and TRBJ2-7; D is tentatively TRBD1 or TRBD2 (6 bases each). There are 16 residues in the CDR3. V was pared by 0 bases and J by 3 bases, with 16 bases between. Germline CDR1 and CDR2: SGHTS and YDEGEE. The CDR3 here is CASSLDREQGLYEQYF. CDR3 coding DNA: TGTGCCAGCAGCTTGGATAGGGAACAGGGACTCTACGAGCAGTACTTC.

The chain combines TRBV11-2 with TRBJ2-7, with 10 bases that match TRBD2. CDR3 size: 13 residues. Trimming removed 8 bases from V and 4 bases from J; junction bases left unmatched: 5. CDR1 and CDR2 from the germline V gene are SGHAT and FQNNGV. CDR3 in amino acids: CASGTSGEYEQYF. CDR3 in DNA: TGTGCCAGCGGAACTAGCGGGGAATACGAGCAGTACTTC.

The chain employs TRBV11-2 and TRBJ1-3, with D possibly matching TRBD1 (5 bases). Per the germline V gene, CDR1 is SGHAT and CDR2 is FQNNGV. Trimming removed 0 bases from V and 0 bases from J, with 12 bases in between. The CDR3 has 17 residues. CDR3 sequence: CASSLDLRGTSGNTIYF. The CDR3 DNA reads TGTGCCAGCAGCTTAGATCTTCGGGGCACCTCTGGAAACACCATATATTTT.

This chain joins TRBV7-9 and TRBJ1-2, with 9 bases lining up with TRBD1. CDR3 size: 13 residues. Losses at the gene ends were 5 bases for V and 4 bases for J; bases not matched to a gene: 2. CDR1 is SEHNR and CDR2 is FQNEAQ in the germline V gene (reference sequence). The CDR3 sequence is CASSLDRGYGYTF. The CDR3 coding sequence is TGTGCCAGCAGCCTGGACAGGGGCTATGGCTACACCTTC.